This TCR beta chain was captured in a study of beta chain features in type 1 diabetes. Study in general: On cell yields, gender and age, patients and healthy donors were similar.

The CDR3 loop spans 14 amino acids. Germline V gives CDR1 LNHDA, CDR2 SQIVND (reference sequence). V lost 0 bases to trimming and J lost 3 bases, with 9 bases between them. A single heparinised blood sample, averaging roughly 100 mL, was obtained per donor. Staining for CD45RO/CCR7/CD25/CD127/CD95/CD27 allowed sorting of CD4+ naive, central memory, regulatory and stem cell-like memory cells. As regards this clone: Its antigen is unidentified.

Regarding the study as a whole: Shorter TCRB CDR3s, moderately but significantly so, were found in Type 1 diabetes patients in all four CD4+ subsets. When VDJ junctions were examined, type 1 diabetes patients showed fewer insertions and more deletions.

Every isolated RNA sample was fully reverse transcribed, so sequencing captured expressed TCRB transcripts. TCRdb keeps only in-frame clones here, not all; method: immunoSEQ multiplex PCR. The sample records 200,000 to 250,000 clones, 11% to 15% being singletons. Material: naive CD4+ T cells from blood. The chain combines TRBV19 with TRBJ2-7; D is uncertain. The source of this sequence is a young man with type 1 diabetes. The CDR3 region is CASSIDGQSYEQYF. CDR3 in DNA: TGTGCCAGTAGTATAGACGGTCAAAGCTACGAGCAGTACTTC. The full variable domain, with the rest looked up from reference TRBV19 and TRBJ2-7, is DGGITQSPKYLFRKEGQNVTLSCEQNLNHDAMYWYRQDPGQGLRLIYYSQIVNDFQKGDIAEGYSVSREKKESFPLTVTSAQKNPTAFYLCASSIDGQSYEQYFGPGTRLTVT.